This T cell receptor beta chain appears in the sequencing data of a study of CD8+CD57+ T cells in acquired aplastic anemia. Study context: DNA from sorted CD4+ and CD8+ cells averaged around 3 ug. The study's findings and limits: Patients had fewer than 35 CD8+ CDR3 sequences in common with controls (the shared set). CD8+ Simpson's diversity in patients was not significantly different from that in controls.

The sequenced patients had an expansion of CD8+CD57+ cells seen by flow cytometry. Worth noting for this clonotype: Its antigen is still unknown.

J lost 6 bases, V lost 9 bases, and 10 bases had no gene match. Germline loops: CDR1 SNHLY, CDR2 FYNNEI. The CDR3 sequence is 14 residues long. Genomic DNA provided the template from which TCR beta VDJ and CDR3 profiles were obtained. MiXCR, applied by TCRdb to the reads, yields one record per CDR3 protein. The top ten hold roughly 30% of the sample, which has about 150,000 distinct CDR3 sequences, about 50% seen once. Sequenced input: sorted CD4+, CD8+, or CD8+CD57+ T cells (not recorded which) from PBMCs. This chain links TRBV2 with TRBJ2-1; 8 bases align to TRBD1. This receptor was obtained from a human donor with aplastic anemia. The CDR3 DNA follows: TGTGCCAGGACTCAGGGGGCTGGAGGCAATGAGCAGTTCTTC. It encodes CARTQGAGGNEQFF.